This T cell receptor (beta chain) emerged from a study of cytomegalovirus exposure and HLA in healthy donors. Points from the study as a whole: Common viral pathogens were later found to be apparently linked to several of the most significant clusters. Sequencing artifact likely explains a cluster of highly shared sequence variants.

Points on this clone: The antigen is unknown. The same CDR3 is also encoded by other DNA sequences in this sample.

From germline, CDR1 is SGHVS and CDR2 FQNEAQ. Losses at the gene ends were 2 bases for V and 6 bases for J; bases not matched to a gene: 5. CDR3 length: 14 residues. It was with 60 Vbeta and 13 Jbeta primers that the PCR ran. Sequencing used immunoSEQ multiplex PCR; TCRdb keeps in-frame clones, though not all of them. The table has around 140,000 clones, around 78% seen once. Specimen: PBMCs. The clonotype originates from a woman between 18 and 29 years old in good health and CMV-seropositive. The V gene is TRBV7-8, the J gene TRBJ2-3, with TRBD2 identical over 7 bases. In DNA form, the CDR3 reads TGTGCCAGCAGCTTACAAAGGCGGGGGGATACGCAGTATTTT. Its translation: CASSLQRRGDTQYF.